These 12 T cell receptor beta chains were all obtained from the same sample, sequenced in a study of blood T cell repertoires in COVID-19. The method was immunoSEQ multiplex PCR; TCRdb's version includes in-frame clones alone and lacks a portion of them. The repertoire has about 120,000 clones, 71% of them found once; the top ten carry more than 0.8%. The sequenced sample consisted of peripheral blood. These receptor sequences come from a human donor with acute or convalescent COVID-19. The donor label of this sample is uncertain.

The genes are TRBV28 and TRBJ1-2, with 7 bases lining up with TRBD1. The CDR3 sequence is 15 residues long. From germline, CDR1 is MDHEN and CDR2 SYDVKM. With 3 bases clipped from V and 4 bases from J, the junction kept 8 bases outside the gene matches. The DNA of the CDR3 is TGTGCCAGCAGTTTGGGTCAGGGGGTGGGCTATGGCTACACCTTC. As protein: CASSLGQGVGYGYTF.

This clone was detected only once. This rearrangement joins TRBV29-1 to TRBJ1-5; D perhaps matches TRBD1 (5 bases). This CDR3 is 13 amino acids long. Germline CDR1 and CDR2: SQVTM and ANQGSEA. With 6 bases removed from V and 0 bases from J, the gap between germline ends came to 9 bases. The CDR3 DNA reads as TGCAGCGTCGCGACAGCTAGCAATCAGCCCCAGCATTTT. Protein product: CSVATASNQPQHF.

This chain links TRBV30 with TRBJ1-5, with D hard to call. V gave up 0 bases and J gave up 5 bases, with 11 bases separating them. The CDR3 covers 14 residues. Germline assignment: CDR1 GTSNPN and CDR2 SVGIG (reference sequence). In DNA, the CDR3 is TGTGCCTGGAGTGTAACGTCCCTAGATCAGCCCCAGCATTTT. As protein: CAWSVTSLDQPQHF.

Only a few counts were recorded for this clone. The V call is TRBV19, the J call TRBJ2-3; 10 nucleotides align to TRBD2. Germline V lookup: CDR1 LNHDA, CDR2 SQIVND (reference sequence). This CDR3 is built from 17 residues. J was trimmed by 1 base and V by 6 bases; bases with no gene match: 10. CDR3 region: CASSRSLAGARTDTQYF. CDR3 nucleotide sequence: TGTGCCAGTAGCCGCTCCCTAGCGGGGGCCCGCACAGATACGCAGTATTTT. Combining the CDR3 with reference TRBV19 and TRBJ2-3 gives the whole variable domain DGGITQSPKYLFRKEGQNVTLSCEQNLNHDAMYWYRQDPGQGLRLIYYSQIVNDFQKGDIAEGYSVSREKKESFPLTVTSAQKNPTAFYLCASSRSLAGARTDTQYFGPGTRLTVL.

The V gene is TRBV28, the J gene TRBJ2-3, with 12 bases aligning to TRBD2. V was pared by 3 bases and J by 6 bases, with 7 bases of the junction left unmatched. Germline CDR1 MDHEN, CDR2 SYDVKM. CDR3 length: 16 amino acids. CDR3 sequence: CASSFPSGGVADTQYF. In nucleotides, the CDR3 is TGTGCCAGCAGTTTCCCTAGCGGGGGGGTAGCTGATACGCAGTATTTT.

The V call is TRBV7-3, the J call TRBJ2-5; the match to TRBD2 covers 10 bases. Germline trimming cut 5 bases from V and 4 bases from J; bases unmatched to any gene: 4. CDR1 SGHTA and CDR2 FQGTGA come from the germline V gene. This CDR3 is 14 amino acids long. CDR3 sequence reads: CASSLSGGLETQYF. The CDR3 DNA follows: TGTGCCAGCAGCCTTAGCGGGGGGTTAGAGACCCAGTACTTC.

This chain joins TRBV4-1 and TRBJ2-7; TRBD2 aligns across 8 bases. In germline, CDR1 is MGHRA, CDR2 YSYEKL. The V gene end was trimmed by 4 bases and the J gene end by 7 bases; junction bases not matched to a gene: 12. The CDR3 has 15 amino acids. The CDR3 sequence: CASSLNVGGAGEQYF. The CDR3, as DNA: TGCGCCAGCAGCCTGAACGTCGGGGGGGCGGGTGAGCAGTACTTC.

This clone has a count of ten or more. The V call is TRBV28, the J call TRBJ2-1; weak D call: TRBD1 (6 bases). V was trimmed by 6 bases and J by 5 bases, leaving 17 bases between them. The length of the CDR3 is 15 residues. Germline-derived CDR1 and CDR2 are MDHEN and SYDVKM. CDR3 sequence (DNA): TGTGCCAGCAGCGACTCCGGGACAATTAACAATGAGCAGTTCTTC. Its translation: CASSDSGTINNEQFF.

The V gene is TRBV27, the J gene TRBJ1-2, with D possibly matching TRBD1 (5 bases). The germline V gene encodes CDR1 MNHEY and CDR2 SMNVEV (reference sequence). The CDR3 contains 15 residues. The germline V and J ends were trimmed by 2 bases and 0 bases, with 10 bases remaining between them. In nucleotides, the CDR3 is TGTGCCAGCAGTTTACGGCAGGGTACTAACTATGGCTACACCTTC. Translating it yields CASSLRQGTNYGYTF.

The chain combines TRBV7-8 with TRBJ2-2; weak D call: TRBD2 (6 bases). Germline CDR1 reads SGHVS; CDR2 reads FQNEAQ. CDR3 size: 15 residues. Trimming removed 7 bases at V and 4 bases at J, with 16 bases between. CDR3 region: CASMMRGSGTGELFF. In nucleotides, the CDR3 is TGTGCCAGCATGATGCGGGGCTCGGGCACCGGGGAGCTGTTTTTT.

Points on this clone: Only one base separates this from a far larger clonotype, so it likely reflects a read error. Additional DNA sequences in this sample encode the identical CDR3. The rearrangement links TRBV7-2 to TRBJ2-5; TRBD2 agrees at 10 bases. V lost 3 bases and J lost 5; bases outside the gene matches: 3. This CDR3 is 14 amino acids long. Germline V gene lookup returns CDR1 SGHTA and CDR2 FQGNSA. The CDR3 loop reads CASSFSSGGETQYF. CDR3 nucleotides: TGTGCCAGCAGCTTTTCTAGCGGGGGTGAGACCCAGTACTTC.

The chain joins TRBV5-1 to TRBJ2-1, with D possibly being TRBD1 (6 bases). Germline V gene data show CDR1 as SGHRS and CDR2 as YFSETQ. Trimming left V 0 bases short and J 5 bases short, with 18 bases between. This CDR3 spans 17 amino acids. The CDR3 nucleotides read TGCGCCAGCAGCTTGGATTTTTGGGGACAAGCGAACAATGAGCAGTTCTTC. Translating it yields CASSLDFWGQANNEQFF.